This T cell receptor (beta chain) was sequenced during a study of beta chain features in type 1 diabetes. Germline V gene lookup returns CDR1 LNHNV and CDR2 YYDKDF (reference sequence). This CDR3 comprises 15 residues. V was trimmed by 3 bases and J by 4 bases, leaving 12 bases between them. Since all of the isolated RNA was reverse transcribed, expressed TCRB transcripts were what got sequenced. The assay was immunoSEQ multiplex PCR, and TCRdb's table has in-frame clones only and misses some. The data show nearly 350,000 clones, 8% seen once. This clone was detected ten times or more. The receptor's source is a woman aged 18-29 years in good health. The chain carries TRBV15 and TRBJ1-4; weak D call: TRBD1 (5 bases). The sequenced material came from central memory CD4+ T cells from blood. CDR3 residues: CATSSSDSRNEKLFF. The CDR3 DNA reads as TGTGCCACCAGCAGTTCCGACAGTCGTAATGAAAAACTGTTTTTT.